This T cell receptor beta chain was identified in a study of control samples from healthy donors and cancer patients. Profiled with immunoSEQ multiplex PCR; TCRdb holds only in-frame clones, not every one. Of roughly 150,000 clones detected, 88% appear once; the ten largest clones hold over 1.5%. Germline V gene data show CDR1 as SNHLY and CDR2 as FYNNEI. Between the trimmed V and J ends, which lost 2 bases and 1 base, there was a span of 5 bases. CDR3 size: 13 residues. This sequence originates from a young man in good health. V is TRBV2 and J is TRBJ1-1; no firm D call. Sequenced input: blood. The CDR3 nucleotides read TGTGCCAGCAGTGAAACGGCGAACACTGAAGCTTTCTTT. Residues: CASSETANTEAFF.